Below are 7 T cell receptor beta chains sequenced from a single sample in a study of shared clonotypes between healthy human individuals. Method: immunoSEQ multiplex PCR; TCRdb's copy keeps in-frame clones and lacks some. The sample includes approximately 980,000 clones, approximately 80% of them seen just once. Sequenced: memory CD4+ T cells sorted from blood. Stated subset: CD45RA-negative fraction. The receptors were gathered from a man aged 18 to 30 in good health.

In its sample, this clone was seen once. This chain links TRBV4-1 with TRBJ1-3, with D perhaps matching TRBD1 (6 bases). Trimming took off 2 bases at V and 2 bases at J, with 13 bases between the two ends. The germline V gene encodes CDR1 MGHRA and CDR2 YSYEKL. The CDR3 has 16 residues. This CDR3 reads CASSQIGQLAGNTIYF. CDR3 nucleotide sequence: TGCGCCAGCAGCCAAATAGGACAGTTAGCTGGAAACACCATATATTTT.

The chain recombines TRBV6-1 with TRBJ1-5; D is uncertain. The CDR3 sequence is 15 residues long. Trimming removed 4 bases at V and 0 bases at J, with 10 bases between. CDR1 and CDR2 from the germline V gene are MNHNS and SASEGT. In DNA form, the CDR3 reads TGTGCCAGCAGTGCAAAGAGCAATAGCAATCAGCCCCAGCATTTT. Protein: CASSAKSNSNQPQHF.

With respect to this clone: This sample also contains other DNA sequences that code for the same CDR3. The chain joins TRBV9 to TRBJ1-3; D is undetermined. The CDR3 has 13 residues. V lost 2 bases and J lost 2, with 5 bases in between. Germline CDR1 and CDR2: SGDLS and YYNGEE. CDR3 region: CASSVGTGNTIYF. The CDR3 DNA follows: TGTGCCAGCAGCGTCGGCACTGGAAACACCATATATTTT.

The chain has TRBV5-8 and TRBJ1-5, with D uncertain. The ends were cut back, 4 bases at V and 3 bases at J, with 17 bases in the middle. Germline V CDR1 and CDR2: SGHTS, YDEGEE. The CDR3 is made up of 16 amino acids. DNA for the CDR3: TGTGCCAGCAGCCCCAGATTGGCGGGGTTCAATCAGCCCCAGCATTTT. Its protein is CASSPRLAGFNQPQHF.

The rearrangement joins TRBV18 to TRBJ2-7, with 14 bases fitting TRBD2. This CDR3 is 14 amino acids long. Germline V gene lookup returns CDR1 KGHSH and CDR2 LQKENI. J was trimmed by 10 bases and V by 0 bases; bases with no gene match: 2. The CDR3 nucleotides are TGTGCCAGCTCACCACCGGGACTAGCGGGAGTACAGTACTTC. Protein: CASSPPGLAGVQYF.

This clone was picked up one time. This chain uses TRBV7-9 with TRBJ2-1; D is unresolved. The CDR3 extends over 13 amino acids. Per germline, CDR1 SEHNR and CDR2 FQNEAQ (reference sequence). V dropped 5 bases and J dropped 5 bases, with 10 bases sitting between them. CDR3 in DNA: TGTGCCAGCAGCGACCGTGGGAACAATGAGCAGTTCTTC. Its translation is CASSDRGNNEQFF. The complete variable domain, with remaining parts taken from reference TRBV7-9 and TRBJ2-1, reads DTGVSQNPRHKITKRGQNVTFRCDPISEHNRLYWYRQTLGQGPEFLTYFQNEAQLEKSRLLSDRFSAERPKGSFSTLEIQRTEQGDSAMYLCASSDRGNNEQFFGPGTRLTVL.

This chain joins TRBV4-1 and TRBJ2-7; D remains unclear. V lost 0 bases to trimming and J lost 7 bases, with 16 bases between them. The V gene's germline CDR1 is MGHRA and CDR2 YSYEKL. The CDR3 is 15 amino acids. The CDR3 sequence is CASSQEQKGTAEQYF. For the CDR3, the DNA is TGCGCCAGCAGCCAAGAACAAAAGGGAACGGCTGAGCAGTACTTC.